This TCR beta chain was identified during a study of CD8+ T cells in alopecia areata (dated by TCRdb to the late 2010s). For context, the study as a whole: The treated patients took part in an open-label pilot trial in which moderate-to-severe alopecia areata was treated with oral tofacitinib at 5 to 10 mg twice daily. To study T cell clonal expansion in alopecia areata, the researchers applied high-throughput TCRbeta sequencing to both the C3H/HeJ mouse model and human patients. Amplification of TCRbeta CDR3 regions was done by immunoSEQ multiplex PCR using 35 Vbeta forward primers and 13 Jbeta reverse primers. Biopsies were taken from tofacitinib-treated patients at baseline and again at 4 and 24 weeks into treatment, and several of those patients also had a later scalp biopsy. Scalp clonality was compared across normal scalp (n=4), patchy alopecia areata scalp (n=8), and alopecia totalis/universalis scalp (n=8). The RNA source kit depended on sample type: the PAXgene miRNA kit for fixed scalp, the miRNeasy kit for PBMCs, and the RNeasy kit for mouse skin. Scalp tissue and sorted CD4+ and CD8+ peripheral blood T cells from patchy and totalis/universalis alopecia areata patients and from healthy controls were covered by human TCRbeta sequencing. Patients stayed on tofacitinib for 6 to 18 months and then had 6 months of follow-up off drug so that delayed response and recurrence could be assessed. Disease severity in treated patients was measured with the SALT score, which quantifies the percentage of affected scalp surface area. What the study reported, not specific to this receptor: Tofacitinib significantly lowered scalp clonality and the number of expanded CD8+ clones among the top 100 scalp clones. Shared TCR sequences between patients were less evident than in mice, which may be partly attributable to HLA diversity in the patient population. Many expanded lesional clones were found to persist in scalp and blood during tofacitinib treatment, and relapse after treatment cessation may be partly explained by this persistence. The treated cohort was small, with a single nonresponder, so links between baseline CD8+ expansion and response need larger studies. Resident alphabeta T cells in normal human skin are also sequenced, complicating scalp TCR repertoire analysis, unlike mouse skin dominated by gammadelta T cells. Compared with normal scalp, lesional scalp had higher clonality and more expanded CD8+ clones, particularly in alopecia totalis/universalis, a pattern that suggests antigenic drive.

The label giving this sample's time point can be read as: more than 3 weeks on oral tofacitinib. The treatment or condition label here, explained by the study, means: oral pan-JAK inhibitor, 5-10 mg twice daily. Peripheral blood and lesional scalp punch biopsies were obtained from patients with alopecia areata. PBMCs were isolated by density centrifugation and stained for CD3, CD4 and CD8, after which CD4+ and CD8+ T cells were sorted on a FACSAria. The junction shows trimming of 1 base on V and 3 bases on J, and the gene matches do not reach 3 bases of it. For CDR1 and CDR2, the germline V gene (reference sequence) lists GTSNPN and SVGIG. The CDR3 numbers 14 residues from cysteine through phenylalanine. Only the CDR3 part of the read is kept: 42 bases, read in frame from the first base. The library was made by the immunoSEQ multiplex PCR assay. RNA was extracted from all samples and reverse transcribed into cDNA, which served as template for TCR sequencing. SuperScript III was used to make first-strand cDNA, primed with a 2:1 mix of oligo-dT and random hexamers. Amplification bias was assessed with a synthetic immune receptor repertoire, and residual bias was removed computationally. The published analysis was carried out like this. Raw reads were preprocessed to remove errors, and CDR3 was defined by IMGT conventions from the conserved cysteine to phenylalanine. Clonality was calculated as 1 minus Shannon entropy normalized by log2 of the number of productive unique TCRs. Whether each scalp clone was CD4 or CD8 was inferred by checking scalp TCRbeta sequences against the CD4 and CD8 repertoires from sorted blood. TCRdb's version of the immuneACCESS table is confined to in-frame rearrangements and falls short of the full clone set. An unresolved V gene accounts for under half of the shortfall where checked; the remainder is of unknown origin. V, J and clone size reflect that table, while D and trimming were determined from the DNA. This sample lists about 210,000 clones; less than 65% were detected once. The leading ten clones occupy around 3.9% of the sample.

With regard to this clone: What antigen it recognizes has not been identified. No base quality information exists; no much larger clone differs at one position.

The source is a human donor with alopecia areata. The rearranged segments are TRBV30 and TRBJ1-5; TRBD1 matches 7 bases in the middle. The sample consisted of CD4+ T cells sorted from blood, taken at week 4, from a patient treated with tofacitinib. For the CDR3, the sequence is CAWSETGNNQPQHF. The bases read TGTGCCTGGAGTGAGACAGGGAACAATCAGCCCCAGCATTTT.